The T cell receptor beta chain under discussion was sequenced for a study of T cell repertoires in cytomegalovirus infection. TCRdb ran MiXCR on the reads and lists one entry per CDR3 protein. Of around 440,000 distinct CDR3 sequences listed, about 10% are singletons. The V and J ends lost 5 bases and 1 base, in that order; junction bases with no gene match: 6. CDR1 MDHEN and CDR2 SYDVKM come from the germline V gene. This CDR3 has 15 residues. The genes are TRBV28 and TRBJ2-3; the match to TRBD1 covers 7 bases. This receptor was identified in a human donor in good health (CMV status not recorded). Some clones in this sample may be carry-over from other donors' samples. Sequenced material: PBMCs. The CDR3 loop is CASSIGTGGTDTQYF. As DNA, the CDR3 is TGTGCCAGCAGTATAGGAACAGGGGGCACAGATACGCAGTATTTT.